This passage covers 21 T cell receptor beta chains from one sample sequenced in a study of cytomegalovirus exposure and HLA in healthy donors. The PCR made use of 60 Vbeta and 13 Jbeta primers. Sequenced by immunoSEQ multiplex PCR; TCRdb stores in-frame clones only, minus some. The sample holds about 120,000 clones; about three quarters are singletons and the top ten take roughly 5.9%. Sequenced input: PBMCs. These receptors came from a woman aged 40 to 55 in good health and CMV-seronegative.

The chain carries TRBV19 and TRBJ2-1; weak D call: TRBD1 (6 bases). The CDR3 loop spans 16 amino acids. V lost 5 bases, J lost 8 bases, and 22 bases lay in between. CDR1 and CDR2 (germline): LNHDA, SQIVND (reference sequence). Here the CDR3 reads CASSPLRGSARDEQFF. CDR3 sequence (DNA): TGTGCCAGTAGTCCCCTGAGGGGGTCGGCAAGGGATGAGCAGTTCTTC.

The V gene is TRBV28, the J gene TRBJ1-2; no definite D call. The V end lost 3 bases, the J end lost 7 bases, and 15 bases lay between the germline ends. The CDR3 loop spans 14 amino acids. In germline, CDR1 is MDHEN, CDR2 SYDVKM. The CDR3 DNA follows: TGTGCCAGCAGTTTTTTTCGGGAGAGAGGTGGCTACACCTTC. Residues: CASSFFRERGGYTF.

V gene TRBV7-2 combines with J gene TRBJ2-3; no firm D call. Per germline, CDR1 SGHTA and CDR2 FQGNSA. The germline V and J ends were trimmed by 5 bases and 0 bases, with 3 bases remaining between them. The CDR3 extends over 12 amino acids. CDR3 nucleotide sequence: TGTGCCAGCAGCCTCAGCACAGATACGCAGTATTTT. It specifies CASSLSTDTQYF.

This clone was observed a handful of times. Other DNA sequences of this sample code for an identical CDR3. The CDR3 sequence is CASRVPGQAYEQYF. As DNA, the CDR3 is TGCGCCAGCAGAGTTCCGGGACAGGCCTACGAGCAGTACTTC. The gene calls are TRBV5-1 and TRBJ2-7; TRBD1 matches at 8 bases. The CDR3 consists of 14 residues. J lost 2 bases, V lost 5 bases, and 6 bases had no gene match. Looked up from germline, CDR1 is SGHRS and CDR2 is YFSETQ. The entire variable domain, with the rest obtained from reference TRBV5-1 and TRBJ2-7, is as follows: KAGVTQTPRYLIKTRGQQVTLSCSPISGHRSVSWYQQTPGQGLQFLFEYFSETQRNKGNFPGRFSGRQFSNSRSEMNVSTLELGDSALYLCASRVPGQAYEQYFGPGTRLTVT.

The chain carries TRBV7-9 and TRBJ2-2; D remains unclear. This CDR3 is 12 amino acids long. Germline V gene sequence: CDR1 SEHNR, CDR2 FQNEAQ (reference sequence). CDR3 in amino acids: CVGWAYTGELFF. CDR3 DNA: TGTGTGGGTTGGGCGTACACCGGGGAGCTGTTTTTT.

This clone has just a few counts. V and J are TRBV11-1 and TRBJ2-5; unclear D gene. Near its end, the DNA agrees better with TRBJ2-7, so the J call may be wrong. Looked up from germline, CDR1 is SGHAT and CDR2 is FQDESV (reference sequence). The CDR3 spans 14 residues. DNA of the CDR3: TGTGCCAGCAGCTCGATGGTTGCCTCCTACGAGCAGTACTTC. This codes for CASSSMVASYEQYF.

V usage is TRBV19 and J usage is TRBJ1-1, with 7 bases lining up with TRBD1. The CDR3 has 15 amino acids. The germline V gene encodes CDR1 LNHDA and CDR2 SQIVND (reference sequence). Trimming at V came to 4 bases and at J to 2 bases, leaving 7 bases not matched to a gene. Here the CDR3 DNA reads TGTGCCAGTAGTACCCGGAGACAGGGTAACACTGAAGCTTTCTTT. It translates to CASSTRRQGNTEAFF.

The CDR3 loop is CASSQDQGRPSQQYF. As DNA, the CDR3 is TGCGCCAGCAGCCAAGATCAGGGGCGACCCTCCCAGCAGTACTTC. V and J are TRBV4-1 and TRBJ2-5; tentative D call: TRBD1 (6 bases). Trimming took 0 bases from V and 11 from J, leaving 19 bases between them. The germline V gene has CDR1 MGHRA and CDR2 YSYEKL. This CDR3 has 15 residues.

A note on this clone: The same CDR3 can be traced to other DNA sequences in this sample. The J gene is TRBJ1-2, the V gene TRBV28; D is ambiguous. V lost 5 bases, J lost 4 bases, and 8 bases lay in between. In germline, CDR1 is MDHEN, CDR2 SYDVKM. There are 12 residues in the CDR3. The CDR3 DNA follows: TGTGCCAGCAGTCGGAGTTCCTATGGCTACACCTTC. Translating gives CASSRSSYGYTF.

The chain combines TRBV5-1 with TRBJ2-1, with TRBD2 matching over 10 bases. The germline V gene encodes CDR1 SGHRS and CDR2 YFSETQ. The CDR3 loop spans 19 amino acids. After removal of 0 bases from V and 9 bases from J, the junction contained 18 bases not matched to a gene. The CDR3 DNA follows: TGCGCCAGCAGCTTGGAGCCCCGCCCTAGCGGGAGCCCCCCGGGTGAGCAGTTCTTC. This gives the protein CASSLEPRPSGSPPGEQFF.

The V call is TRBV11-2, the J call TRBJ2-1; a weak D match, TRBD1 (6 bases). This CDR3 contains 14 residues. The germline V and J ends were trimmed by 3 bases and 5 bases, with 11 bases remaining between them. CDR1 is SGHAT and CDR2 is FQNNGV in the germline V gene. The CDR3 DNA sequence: TGTGCCAGCAGCTTTCGGACAGAGGACAATGAGCAGTTCTTC. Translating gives CASSFRTEDNEQFF.

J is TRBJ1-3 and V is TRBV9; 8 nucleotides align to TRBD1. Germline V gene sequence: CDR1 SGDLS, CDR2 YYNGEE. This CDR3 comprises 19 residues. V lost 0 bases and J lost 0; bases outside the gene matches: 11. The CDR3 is CASSVAGTGLSSSGNTIYF. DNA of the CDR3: TGTGCCAGCAGCGTAGCCGGGACAGGATTAAGTAGCTCTGGAAACACCATATATTTT.

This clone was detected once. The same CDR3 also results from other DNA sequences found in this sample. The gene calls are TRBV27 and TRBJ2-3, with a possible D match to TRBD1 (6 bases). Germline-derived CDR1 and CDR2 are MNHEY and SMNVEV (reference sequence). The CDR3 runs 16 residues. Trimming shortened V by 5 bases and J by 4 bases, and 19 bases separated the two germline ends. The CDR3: CASSPGQFEPADTQYF. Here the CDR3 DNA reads TGTGCCAGCAGTCCCGGACAGTTCGAACCCGCAGATACGCAGTATTTT.

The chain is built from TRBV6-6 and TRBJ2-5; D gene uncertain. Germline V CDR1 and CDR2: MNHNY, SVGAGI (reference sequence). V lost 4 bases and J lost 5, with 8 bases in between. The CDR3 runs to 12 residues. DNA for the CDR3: TGTGCCAGCAGTTTTGACACGGAGACCCAGTACTTC. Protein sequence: CASSFDTETQYF.

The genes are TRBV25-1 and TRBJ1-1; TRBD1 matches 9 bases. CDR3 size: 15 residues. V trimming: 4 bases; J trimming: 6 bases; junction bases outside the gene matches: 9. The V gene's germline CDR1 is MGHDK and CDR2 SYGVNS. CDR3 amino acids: CASSAFRQGVPEAFF. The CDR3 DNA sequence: TGTGCCAGCAGTGCTTTTCGACAGGGGGTCCCTGAAGCTTTCTTT.

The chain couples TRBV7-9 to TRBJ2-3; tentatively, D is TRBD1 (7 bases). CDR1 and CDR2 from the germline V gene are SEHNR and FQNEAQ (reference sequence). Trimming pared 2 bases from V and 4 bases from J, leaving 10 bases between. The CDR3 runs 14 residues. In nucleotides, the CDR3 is TGTGCCAGCAGCTTACAGGGGGGCGCAGATACGCAGTATTTT. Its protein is CASSLQGGADTQYF.

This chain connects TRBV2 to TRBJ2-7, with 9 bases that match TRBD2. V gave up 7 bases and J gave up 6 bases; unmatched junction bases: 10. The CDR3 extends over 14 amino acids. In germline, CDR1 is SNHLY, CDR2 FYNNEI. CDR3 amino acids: CASTEAGLAGEQYF. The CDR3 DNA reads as TGTGCCAGCACCGAGGCGGGACTAGCTGGCGAGCAGTACTTC.

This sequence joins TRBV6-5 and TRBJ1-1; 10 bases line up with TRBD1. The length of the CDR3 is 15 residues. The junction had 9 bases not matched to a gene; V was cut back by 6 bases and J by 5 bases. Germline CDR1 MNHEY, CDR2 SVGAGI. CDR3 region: CASRPLTGGATEAFF. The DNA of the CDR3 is TGTGCCAGCAGACCCCTGACAGGGGGCGCGACTGAAGCTTTCTTT.

Written as DNA, the CDR3 is TGCGCCAGCAGCCAAGTGGGGCAGGGGCGGAATGAGCAGTTCTTC. Protein product: CASSQVGQGRNEQFF. The chain joins TRBV4-1 to TRBJ2-1; D might be TRBD1 (6 bases). This CDR3 spans 15 amino acids. V gave up 1 base and J gave up 7 bases, with 14 bases separating them. CDR1 is MGHRA, CDR2 YSYEKL, per germline.

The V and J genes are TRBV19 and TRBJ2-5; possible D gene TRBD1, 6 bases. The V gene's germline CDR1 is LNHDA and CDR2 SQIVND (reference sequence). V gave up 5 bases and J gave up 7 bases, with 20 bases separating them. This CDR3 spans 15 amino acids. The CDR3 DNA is TGTGCCAGTAGTCCCGTCGGAGCTCTAGGGGGGACCCAGTACTTC. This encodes CASSPVGALGGTQYF.

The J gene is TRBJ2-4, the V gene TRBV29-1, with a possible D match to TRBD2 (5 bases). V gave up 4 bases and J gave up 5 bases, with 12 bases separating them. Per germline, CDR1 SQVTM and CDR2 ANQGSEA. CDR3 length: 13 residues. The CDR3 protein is CSVGSGRENIQYF. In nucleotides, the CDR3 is TGCAGCGTTGGTTCGGGGAGAGAAAACATTCAGTACTTC. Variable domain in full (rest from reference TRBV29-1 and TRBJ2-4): SAVISQKPSRDICQRGTSLTIQCQVDSQVTMMFWYRQQPGQSLTLIATANQGSEATYESGFVIDKFPISRPNLTFSTLTVSNMSPEDSSIYLCSVGSGRENIQYFGAGTRLSVL.